This T cell receptor beta chain was profiled in a study of type 1 and type 2 diabetes patients. Looked up from germline, CDR1 is LNHDA and CDR2 is SQIVND (reference sequence). The CDR3 totals 16 residues. The V gene end was trimmed by 7 bases and the J gene end by 4 bases; junction bases not matched to a gene: 11. Donors had no other autoimmune disease or infection in four weeks. Peripheral blood, approximately 9.6 milliliters per participant, was collected. PCR was run on genomic DNA. A primer set of 30 forward and 13 reverse primers amplified the CDR3. TCRdb re-called the multiplex PCR reads with MiXCR, one entry per CDR3 protein. The profile shows 250,000 or so distinct CDR3 sequences, over 45% of them singletons.

The material sequenced was peripheral blood mononuclear cells (PBMCs). This receptor was obtained from a man aged 18 to 35 with type 2 diabetes. The rearrangement links TRBV19 to TRBJ1-3; 9 nucleotides match TRBD1. The CDR3 is CASTALGTGPGNTIYF. The CDR3 DNA reads as TGTGCCAGTACCGCGCTAGGGACAGGGCCCGGAAACACCATATATTTT.